The rows below give T cell receptor beta chains drawn from one sample of a study of T cell responses to AZD1222 COVID-19 vaccine. Sequenced by immunoSEQ multiplex PCR; TCRdb stores in-frame clones only, minus some. This sample has about 76,000 clones, with around nine tenths found just once. The input for sequencing was peripheral blood, taken on day 0 of MenACWY control vaccination. Receptors originate from an adult in good health. The CDR3 runs from the conserved cysteine through the conserved F or W. The D gene is left open where the match is weak. The size of a clone is reported for some rows only, either as once, few or many, or as a class for expanded clones.

j_gene: TRBJ1-6
d_gene: -
abundance: -
v_gene: TRBV6-5
CDR3aa: CASRLGRGYNSPLHF
CDR3nt: TGTGCCAGCAGGTTGGGGAGGGGGTACAACTCACCCCTCCACTTT

j_gene: TRBJ2-2
d_gene: -
abundance: -
v_gene: TRBV9
CDR3aa: CASSHGPENTGELFF
CDR3nt: TGTGCCAGCAGCCATGGGCCAGAAAACACCGGGGAGCTGTTTTTT

j_gene: TRBJ1-1
d_gene: TRBD1
abundance: -
v_gene: TRBV7-2
CDR3aa: CASSRDRGNTEAFF
CDR3nt: TGTGCCAGCAGCCGTGACAGGGGGAACACTGAAGCTTTCTTT

j_gene: TRBJ2-7
d_gene: TRBD1
abundance: -
v_gene: TRBV6-5
CDR3aa: CASLPGQGYEQYF
CDR3nt: TGTGCCAGTTTACCGGGACAGGGCTACGAGCAGTACTTC

j_gene: TRBJ2-5
d_gene: TRBD1
abundance: -
v_gene: TRBV5-4
CDR3aa: CASRPPTGGQETQYF
CDR3nt: TGTGCCAGCAGGCCGCCGACAGGGGGACAAGAGACCCAGTACTTC

j_gene: TRBJ2-1
d_gene: TRBD2
abundance: once
v_gene: TRBV7-2
CDR3aa: CASTFPGTTFEQFF
CDR3nt: TGTGCCAGCACCTTCCCCGGGACTACCTTTGAGCAGTTCTTC

j_gene: TRBJ2-7
d_gene: -
abundance: -
v_gene: TRBV28
CDR3aa: CASSLTRSSDEQYF
CDR3nt: TGTGCCAGCAGCCTCACAAGGAGCAGCGACGAGCAGTACTTC

j_gene: TRBJ1-2
d_gene: -
abundance: few
v_gene: TRBV25-1
CDR3aa: CASGSSFGGYTF
CDR3nt: TGTGCCAGCGGGAGCAGCTTCGGTGGCTACACCTTC

j_gene: TRBJ1-2
d_gene: TRBD1
abundance: -
v_gene: TRBV6-4
CDR3aa: CATGQGAGSYTF
CDR3nt: TGTGCCACCGGACAGGGGGCTGGGAGCTACACCTTC

j_gene: TRBJ1-1
d_gene: TRBD1
abundance: -
v_gene: TRBV19
CDR3aa: CASILGQTMNTEAFF
CDR3nt: TGTGCCAGTATACTGGGACAGACCATGAACACTGAAGCTTTCTTT

j_gene: TRBJ2-5
d_gene: -
abundance: -
v_gene: TRBV4-3
CDR3aa: CASSQGGREPRVETQYF
CDR3nt: TGCGCCAGCAGCCAGGGGGGAAGGGAGCCCCGGGTAGAGACCCAGTACTTC

j_gene: TRBJ1-4
d_gene: -
abundance: -
v_gene: TRBV28
CDR3aa: CASSYSLGVTKLFF
CDR3nt: TGTGCCAGCAGTTACTCTCTAGGGGTGACAAAACTGTTTTTT

j_gene: TRBJ1-2
d_gene: TRBD1
abundance: once
v_gene: TRBV24-1
CDR3aa: CATSDPGQHGYTF
CDR3nt: TGTGCCACCAGTGATCCGGGACAGCATGGCTACACCTTC

j_gene: TRBJ2-7
d_gene: TRBD2
abundance: -
v_gene: TRBV4-2
CDR3aa: CASRPLGAGGDEQYF
CDR3nt: TGTGCCAGCAGACCCCTGGGAGCGGGGGGTGATGAGCAGTACTTC

j_gene: TRBJ2-7
d_gene: -
abundance: -
v_gene: TRBV29-1
CDR3aa: CSVEEGDEQYF
CDR3nt: TGCAGCGTTGAAGAAGGGGACGAGCAGTACTTC

j_gene: TRBJ2-3
d_gene: -
abundance: -
v_gene: TRBV6-5
CDR3aa: CASSPGRTSTDTQYF
CDR3nt: TGTGCCAGCAGTCCGGGACGGACATCCACAGATACGCAGTATTTT

j_gene: TRBJ1-5
d_gene: -
abundance: -
v_gene: TRBV30
CDR3aa: CAWSRGPDQPQHF
CDR3nt: TGTGCCTGGAGTCGGGGGCCGGATCAGCCCCAGCATTTT

j_gene: TRBJ1-5
d_gene: -
abundance: -
v_gene: TRBV6-2/TRBV6-3
CDR3aa: CASSYGRRGRGSNQPQHF
CDR3nt: TGTGCCAGCAGTTATGGGCGGAGAGGCAGGGGAAGCAATCAGCCCCAGCATTTT

j_gene: TRBJ2-3
d_gene: -
abundance: -
v_gene: TRBV5-6
CDR3aa: CASSLNWAGTDTQYF
CDR3nt: TGTGCCAGCAGCTTGAATTGGGCAGGGACAGATACGCAGTATTTT

j_gene: TRBJ2-7
d_gene: -
abundance: -
v_gene: TRBV5-1
CDR3aa: CASSPENREQYF
CDR3nt: TGCGCCAGCAGCCCGGAGAACAGGGAGCAGTACTTC

j_gene: TRBJ1-4
d_gene: -
abundance: -
v_gene: TRBV19
CDR3aa: CASSQGIRANEKLFF
CDR3nt: TGTGCCAGTAGTCAGGGGATCAGGGCTAATGAAAAACTGTTTTTT

j_gene: TRBJ2-7
d_gene: -
abundance: -
v_gene: TRBV12-3/TRBV12-4
CDR3aa: CASSLANSYEQYF
CDR3nt: TGTGCCAGCAGTTTAGCTAACAGCTACGAGCAGTACTTC

j_gene: TRBJ1-2
d_gene: -
abundance: -
v_gene: TRBV4-3
CDR3aa: CASSQETASSFLYGYTF
CDR3nt: TGCGCCAGCAGCCAAGAGACCGCCTCTAGTTTCCTCTATGGCTACACCTTC

j_gene: TRBJ1-2
d_gene: -
abundance: -
v_gene: TRBV27
CDR3aa: CASSLSQAGQHNYGYTF
CDR3nt: TGTGCCAGCAGTTTAAGCCAAGCTGGACAGCATAACTATGGCTACACCTTC